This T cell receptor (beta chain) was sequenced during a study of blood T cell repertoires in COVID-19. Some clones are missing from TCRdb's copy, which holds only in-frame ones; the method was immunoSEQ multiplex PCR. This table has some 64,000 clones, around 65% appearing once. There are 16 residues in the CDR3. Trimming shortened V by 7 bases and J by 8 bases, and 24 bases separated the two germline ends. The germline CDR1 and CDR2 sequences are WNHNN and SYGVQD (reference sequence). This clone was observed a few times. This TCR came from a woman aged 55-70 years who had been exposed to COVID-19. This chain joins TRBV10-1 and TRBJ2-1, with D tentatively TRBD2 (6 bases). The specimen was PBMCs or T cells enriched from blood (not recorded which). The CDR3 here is CASTELGLPVVDEQFF. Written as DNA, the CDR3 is TGCGCCAGCACTGAACTTGGACTACCCGTGGTCGATGAGCAGTTCTTC.